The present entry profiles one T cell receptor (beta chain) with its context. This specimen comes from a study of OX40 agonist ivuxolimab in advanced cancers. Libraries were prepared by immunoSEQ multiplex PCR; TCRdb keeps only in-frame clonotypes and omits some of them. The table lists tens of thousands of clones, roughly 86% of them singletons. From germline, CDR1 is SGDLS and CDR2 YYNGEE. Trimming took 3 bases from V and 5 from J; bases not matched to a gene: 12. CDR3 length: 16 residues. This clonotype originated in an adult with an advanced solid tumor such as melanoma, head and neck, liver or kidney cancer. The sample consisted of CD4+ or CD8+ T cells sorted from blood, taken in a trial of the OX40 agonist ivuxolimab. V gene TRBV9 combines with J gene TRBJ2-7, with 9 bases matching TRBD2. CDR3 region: CASSATVAGVLDEQYF. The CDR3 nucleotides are TGTGCCAGCAGCGCGACTGTAGCGGGAGTTCTGGACGAGCAGTACTTC.